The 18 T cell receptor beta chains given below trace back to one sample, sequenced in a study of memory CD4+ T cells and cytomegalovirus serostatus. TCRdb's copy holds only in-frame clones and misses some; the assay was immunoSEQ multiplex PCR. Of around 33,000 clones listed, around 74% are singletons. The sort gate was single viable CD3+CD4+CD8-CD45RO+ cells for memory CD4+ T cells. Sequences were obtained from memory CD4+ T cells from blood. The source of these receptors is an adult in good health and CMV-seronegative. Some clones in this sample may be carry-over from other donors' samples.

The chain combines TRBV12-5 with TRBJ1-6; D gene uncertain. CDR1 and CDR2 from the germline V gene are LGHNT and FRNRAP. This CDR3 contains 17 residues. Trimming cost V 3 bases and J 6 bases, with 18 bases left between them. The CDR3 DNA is TGTGCTAGTGGTTTTCCCTACGGGTCTGCGCCTAATTCACCCCTCCACTTT. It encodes CASGFPYGSAPNSPLHF.

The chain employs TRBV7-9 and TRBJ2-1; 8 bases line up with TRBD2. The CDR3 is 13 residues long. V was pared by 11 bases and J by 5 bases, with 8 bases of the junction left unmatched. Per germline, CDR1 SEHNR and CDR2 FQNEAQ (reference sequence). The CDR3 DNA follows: TGTGCCGTCGGGCGGGAGGTCAACAATGAGCAGTTCTTC. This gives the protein CAVGREVNNEQFF.

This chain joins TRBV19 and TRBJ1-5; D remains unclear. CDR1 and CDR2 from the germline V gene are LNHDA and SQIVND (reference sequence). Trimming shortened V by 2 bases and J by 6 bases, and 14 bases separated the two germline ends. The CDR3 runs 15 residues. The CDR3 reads CASSISYWGAQPQHF. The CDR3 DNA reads TGTGCCAGTAGTATATCATACTGGGGTGCTCAGCCCCAGCATTTT.

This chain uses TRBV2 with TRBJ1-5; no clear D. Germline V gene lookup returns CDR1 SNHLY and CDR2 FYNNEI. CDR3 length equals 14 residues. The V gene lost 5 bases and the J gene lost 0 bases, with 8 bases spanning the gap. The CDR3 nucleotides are TGTGCCAGCAGTCGGGATTATAGCAATCAGCCCCAGCATTTT. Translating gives CASSRDYSNQPQHF.

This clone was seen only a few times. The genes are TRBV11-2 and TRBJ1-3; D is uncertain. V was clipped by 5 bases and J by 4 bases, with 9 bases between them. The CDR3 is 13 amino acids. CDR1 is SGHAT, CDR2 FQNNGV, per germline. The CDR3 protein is CASSPRGGNTIYF. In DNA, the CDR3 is TGTGCCAGCAGCCCCAGAGGGGGAAACACCATATATTTT.

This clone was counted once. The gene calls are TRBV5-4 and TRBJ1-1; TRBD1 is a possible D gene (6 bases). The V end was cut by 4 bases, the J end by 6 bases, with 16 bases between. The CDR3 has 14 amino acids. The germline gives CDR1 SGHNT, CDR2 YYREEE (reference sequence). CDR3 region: CASSHADRSSEAFF. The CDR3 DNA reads TGTGCCAGCAGCCATGCGGACAGAAGCTCTGAAGCTTTCTTT.

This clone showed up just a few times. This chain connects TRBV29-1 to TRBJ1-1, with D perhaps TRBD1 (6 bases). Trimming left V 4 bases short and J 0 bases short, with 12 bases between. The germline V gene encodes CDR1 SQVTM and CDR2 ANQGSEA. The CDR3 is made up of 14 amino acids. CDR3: CSVATGTMNTEAFF. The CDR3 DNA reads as TGCAGCGTTGCCACAGGGACTATGAACACTGAAGCTTTCTTT. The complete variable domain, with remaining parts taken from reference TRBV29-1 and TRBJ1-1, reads SAVISQKPSRDICQRGTSLTIQCQVDSQVTMMFWYRQQPGQSLTLIATANQGSEATYESGFVIDKFPISRPNLTFSTLTVSNMSPEDSSIYLCSVATGTMNTEAFFGQGTRLTVV.

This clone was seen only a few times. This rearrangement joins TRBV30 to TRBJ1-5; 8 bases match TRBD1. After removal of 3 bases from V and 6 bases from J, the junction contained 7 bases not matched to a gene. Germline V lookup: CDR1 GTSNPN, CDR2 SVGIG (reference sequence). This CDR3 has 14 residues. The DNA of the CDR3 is TGTGCCTGGAGCCTACAGGGGGGAAGTCAGCCCCAGCATTTT. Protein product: CAWSLQGGSQPQHF.

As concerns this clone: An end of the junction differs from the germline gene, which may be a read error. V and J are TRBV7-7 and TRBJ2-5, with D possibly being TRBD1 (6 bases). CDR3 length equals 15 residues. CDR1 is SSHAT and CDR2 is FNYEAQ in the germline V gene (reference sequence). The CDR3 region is CASSLGGSVQETQYF. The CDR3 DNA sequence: TGTGCTAGCAGCTTAGGGGGTAGCGTTCAAGAGACCCAGTACTTC.

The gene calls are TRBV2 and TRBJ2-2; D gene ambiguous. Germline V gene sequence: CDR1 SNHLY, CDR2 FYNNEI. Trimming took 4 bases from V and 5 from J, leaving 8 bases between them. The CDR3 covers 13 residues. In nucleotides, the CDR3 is TGTGCCAGCAGTGGGAGCCTAACCGGGGAGCTGTTTTTT. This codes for CASSGSLTGELFF.

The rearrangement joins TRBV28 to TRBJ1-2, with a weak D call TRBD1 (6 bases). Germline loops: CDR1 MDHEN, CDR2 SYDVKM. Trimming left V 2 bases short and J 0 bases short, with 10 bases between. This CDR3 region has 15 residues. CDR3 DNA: TGTGCCAGCAGTTTACCGGACAGTTCTAACTATGGCTACACCTTC. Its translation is CASSLPDSSNYGYTF.

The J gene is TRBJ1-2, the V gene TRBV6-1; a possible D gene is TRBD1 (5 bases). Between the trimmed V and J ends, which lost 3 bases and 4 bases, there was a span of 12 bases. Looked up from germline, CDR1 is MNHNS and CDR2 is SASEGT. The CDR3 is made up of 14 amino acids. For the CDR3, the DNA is TGTGCCAGCAGTGAGGGCAGGGCAATCTATGGCTACACCTTC. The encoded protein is CASSEGRAIYGYTF.

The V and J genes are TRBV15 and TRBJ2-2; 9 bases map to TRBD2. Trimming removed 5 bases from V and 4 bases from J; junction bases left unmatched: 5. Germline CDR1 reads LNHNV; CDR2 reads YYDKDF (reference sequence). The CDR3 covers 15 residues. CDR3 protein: CATSHRLAATGELFF. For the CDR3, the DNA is TGTGCCACCAGCCACCGACTAGCGGCCACCGGGGAGCTGTTTTTT.

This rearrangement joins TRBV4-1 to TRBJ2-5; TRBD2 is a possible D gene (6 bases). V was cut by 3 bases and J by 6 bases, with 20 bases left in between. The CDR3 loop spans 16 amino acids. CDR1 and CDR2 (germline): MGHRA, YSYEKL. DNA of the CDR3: TGCGCCAGCAGCCATCTCGGGGGAGCTGACGTGCAGACCCAGTACTTC. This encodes CASSHLGGADVQTQYF.

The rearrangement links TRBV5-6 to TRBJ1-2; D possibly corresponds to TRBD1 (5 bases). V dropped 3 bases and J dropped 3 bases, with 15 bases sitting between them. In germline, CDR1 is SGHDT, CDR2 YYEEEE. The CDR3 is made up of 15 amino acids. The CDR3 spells CASSSLPGEDYGYTF. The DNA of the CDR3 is TGTGCCAGCAGCTCTCTTCCGGGGGAGGACTATGGCTACACCTTC.

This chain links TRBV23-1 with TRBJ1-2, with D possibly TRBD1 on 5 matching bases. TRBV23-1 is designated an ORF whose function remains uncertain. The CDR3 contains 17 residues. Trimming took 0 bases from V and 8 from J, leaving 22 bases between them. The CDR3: CASSQSSGWGRGLGYTF. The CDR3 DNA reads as TGCGCCAGCAGTCAATCAAGTGGCTGGGGGAGGGGCTTGGGCTACACCTTC.

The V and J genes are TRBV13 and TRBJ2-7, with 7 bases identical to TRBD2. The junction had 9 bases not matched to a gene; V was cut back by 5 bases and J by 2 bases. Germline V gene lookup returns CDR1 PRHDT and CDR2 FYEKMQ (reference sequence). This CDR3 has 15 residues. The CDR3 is CASSILGRAAYEQYF. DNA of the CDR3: TGTGCCAGCAGCATATTAGGGAGGGCTGCCTACGAGCAGTACTTC.

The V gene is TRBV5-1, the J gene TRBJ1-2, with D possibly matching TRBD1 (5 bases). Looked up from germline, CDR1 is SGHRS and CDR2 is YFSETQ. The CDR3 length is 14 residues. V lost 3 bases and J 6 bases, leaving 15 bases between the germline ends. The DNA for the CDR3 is TGCGCCAGCAGCTCGACAGCTCCTATCGATGGCTACACCTTC. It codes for CASSSTAPIDGYTF.